A selection of T cell receptor beta chains follows, all from one sample in a study of blood T cell repertoires in COVID-19. Clones were read by immunoSEQ multiplex PCR, and TCRdb kept only the in-frame ones, dropping some. The sample has about 120,000 clones, about 85% seen once. The sample comprised peripheral blood. These receptors all come from a human donor in a cohort sampled during active COVID-19. The CDR3 runs from the conserved cysteine through the conserved F or W. Fields, in order: D gene, J gene, V gene, CDR3 protein. D genes are given only for firm matches.

>TRBD1|TRBJ1-2|TRBV18
CASSPGAGGGYGYTF
>NA|TRBJ1-4|TRBV9
CASSVGQNEKLFF
>NA|TRBJ2-7|TRBV7-2
CASSLNTRGPHEQYF
>TRBD1|TRBJ2-7|TRBV6-2/TRBV6-3
CASSTGTGAYEQYF
>NA|TRBJ2-3|TRBV28
CASSSPTVRVTDTQYF
>NA|TRBJ1-1|TRBV12-3/TRBV12-4
CASSWATAEAFF
>NA|TRBJ2-4|TRBV11-2
CASSPSQNIQYF
>TRBD1|TRBJ2-7|TRBV12-5
CASGLVSGTVLYEQYF
>TRBD2|TRBJ2-1|TRBV4-2
CASSRTVAGGSYNEQFF
>NA|TRBJ2-6|TRBV29-1
CSVEVGRTNVLTF
>TRBD1|TRBJ1-1|TRBV19
CASADRGNTEAFF
>NA|TRBJ1-5|TRBV7-2
CASSSWGRGQPQHF
>NA|TRBJ2-1|TRBV5-1
CASSLDRVLTHNEQFF
>NA|TRBJ2-2|TRBV10-3
CAARGDRELFF
>TRBD1|TRBJ2-2|TRBV7-2
CASTLGTGRTGELFF
>NA|TRBJ2-1|TRBV19
CASSIAVAYNEQFF
>TRBD2|TRBJ2-1|TRBV10-3
CAISEGGGGNEQFF
>NA|TRBJ2-1|TRBV6-4
CASSGGLAGHNEQFF
>NA|TRBJ2-1|TRBV28
CATATRGATRGEQFF
>NA|TRBJ2-2|TRBV5-1
CASSLELGENTGELFF
>TRBD1|TRBJ2-7|TRBV18
CASSPGTGGAYEQYF
>NA|TRBJ2-5|TRBV11-2
CASSFSGFQETQYF
>NA|TRBJ1-1|TRBV6-2/TRBV6-3
CASTPAEIRNTEAFF
>NA|TRBJ2-5|TRBV7-3
CASSHPFGTQYF
>NA|TRBJ1-1|TRBV30
CAWSVRGGTEAFF
>TRBD1|TRBJ1-2|TRBV19
CASSRDRGGYTF
>TRBD2|TRBJ2-1|TRBV24-1
CATQQRGMNEQFF
>TRBD1|TRBJ1-6|TRBV5-5
CASSGGTAYNSPLHF
>NA|TRBJ2-1|TRBV11-2
CASSLTTGDRYNEQFF
>NA|TRBJ2-7|TRBV7-9
CASSSYTYEQYF
>NA|TRBJ2-7|TRBV6-2/TRBV6-3
CASSSSSGTSYEQYF
>TRBD1|TRBJ1-1|TRBV11-2
CASSLDRDSGAFF
>TRBD1|TRBJ1-1|TRBV3-1/TRBV3-2
CASSQVVTGTTNTEAFF
>NA|TRBJ1-4|TRBV5-6
CASSLGQGEATNEKLFF
>NA|TRBJ2-3|TRBV27
CASSLSRAADTQYF
>TRBD1|TRBJ2-3|TRBV28
CASEDRVTDTQYF
>NA|TRBJ2-1|TRBV7-3
CASSSQGSEQFF
>TRBD1|TRBJ2-1|TRBV5-5
CASSFPDRDRQFF
>TRBD1|TRBJ1-5|TRBV10-3
CAISESGQGGNQPQHF
>TRBD1|TRBJ2-7|TRBV11-2
CASSPRTGLVYEQYF
>TRBD2|TRBJ2-5|TRBV30
CAWRRWTSGKETQYF